This TCR beta chain was profiled in a study of cytomegalovirus exposure and HLA in healthy donors. The study's findings and limits: What was likely a sequencing artifact was a cluster of highly shared sequence variants. V- and J-gene trimming of TCR beta was linked (in a later analysis) to a missense DCLRE1C variant. Cytomegalovirus association was assigned to more than 150 TCR beta chains.

A note on this clone: Its cognate antigen is unknown.

CDR3 length: 13 amino acids. Trimming took off 1 base at V and 4 bases at J, with 8 bases between the two ends. Per the germline V gene, CDR1 is PRHDT and CDR2 is FYEKMQ (reference sequence). The PCR used 60 Vbeta and 13 Jbeta primers. Clones were read by immunoSEQ multiplex PCR, and TCRdb kept only the in-frame ones, dropping some. The sample records 90,000 to 150,000 clones, 50% to 65% being singletons. The chain employs TRBV13 and TRBJ2-7; D perhaps matches TRBD1 (5 bases). Material: PBMCs. This TCR derives from a man between 35 and 55 years old in good health and CMV-seropositive. The CDR3 coding sequence is TGTGCCAGCAGCTTAGCTGGGGCATACGAGCAGTACTTC. It encodes CASSLAGAYEQYF.